The 28 T cell receptor beta chains below were found in one sample sequenced in a study of T cell responses to AZD1222 COVID-19 vaccine. Sequenced by immunoSEQ multiplex PCR; TCRdb stores in-frame clones only, minus some. Altogether roughly 100,000 clones are present, 80% to 90% being singletons, with the ten largest covering 44%. Here the sequenced sample was peripheral blood, taken 28 days after the second AZD1222 dose. Source of these receptors: an adult who received the AZD1222 COVID-19 vaccine.

The chain couples TRBV28 to TRBJ2-4; 11 nucleotides align to TRBD2. V gave up 3 bases and J gave up 4 bases; unmatched junction bases: 2. Per the germline V gene, CDR1 is MDHEN and CDR2 is SYDVKM. The CDR3 is 15 residues long. CDR3 sequence: CASSFVAGGKNIQYF. The DNA for the CDR3 is TGTGCCAGCAGTTTCGTAGCGGGGGGGAAAAACATTCAGTACTTC. The variable domain in full, with the rest retrieved from reference TRBV28 and TRBJ2-4, is DVKVTQSSRYLVKRTGEKVFLECVQDMDHENMFWYRQDPGLGLRLIYFSYDVKMKEKGDIPEGYSVSREKKERFSLILESASTNQTSMYLCASSFVAGGKNIQYFGAGTRLSVL.

The chain has TRBV15 and TRBJ2-2; 11 bases are a match to TRBD1. The V gene's germline CDR1 is LNHNV and CDR2 YYDKDF (reference sequence). The J segment lost 4 bases and the V segment lost 5 bases, leaving 3 bases of the junction unmatched. This CDR3 is built from 15 residues. The CDR3 sequence is CATSVGTGGTGELFF. CDR3 sequence (DNA): TGTGCCACCAGCGTAGGGACAGGGGGCACCGGGGAGCTGTTTTTT.

The chain is built from TRBV18 and TRBJ1-3; 9 nucleotides match TRBD1. CDR3 length: 17 residues. J gave up 4 bases and V 2 bases, and 9 bases lay outside the gene matches. The V gene's germline CDR1 is KGHSH and CDR2 LQKENI. The DNA of the CDR3 is TGTGCCAGCTCACCAGGACAGGGGAGATATGGCGGAAACACCATATATTTT. Residues: CASSPGQGRYGGNTIYF.

This chain links TRBV6-5 with TRBJ1-4; 8 nucleotides line up with TRBD1. This CDR3 is built from 15 residues. CDR1 is MNHEY and CDR2 is SVGAGI in the germline V gene. After removal of 6 bases from V and 5 bases from J, the junction contained 8 bases not matched to a gene. The CDR3 here is CASSPTGQGNEKLFF. The CDR3 DNA follows: TGTGCCAGCAGCCCCACCGGACAGGGAAATGAAAAACTGTTTTTT.

The chain joins TRBV9 to TRBJ1-6, with D perhaps matching TRBD1 (5 bases). Germline CDR1 is SGDLS and CDR2 is YYNGEE. V was pared by 0 bases and J by 1 base, with 8 bases between. This CDR3 comprises 16 residues. The CDR3 spells CASSVGGGSYNSPLHF. The CDR3 bases are TGTGCCAGCAGCGTAGGGGGGGGGTCCTATAATTCACCCCTCCACTTT. Based on the CDR3 plus reference TRBV9 and TRBJ1-6, the full variable domain is DSGVTQTPKHLITATGQRVTLRCSPRSGDLSVYWYQQSLDQGLQFLIQYYNGEERAKGNILERFSAQQFPDLHSELNLSSLELGDSALYFCASSVGGGSYNSPLHFGNGTRLTVT.

This chain uses TRBV2 with TRBJ1-4; 7 nucleotides agree with TRBD1. Trimming took 2 bases from V and 8 from J; bases not matched to a gene: 11. The germline CDR1 and CDR2 sequences are SNHLY and FYNNEI. The CDR3 is made up of 16 amino acids. The CDR3 DNA is TGTGCCAGCAGTGAATATGGGGGAACAGGGGAAGAAAAACTGTTTTTT. Translation gives CASSEYGGTGEEKLFF. Supplemented by reference TRBV2 and TRBJ1-4, the full variable domain reads EPEVTQTPSHQVTQMGQEVILRCVPISNHLYFYWYRQILGQKVEFLVSFYNNEISEKSEIFDDQFSVERPDGSNFTLKIRSTKLEDSAMYFCASSEYGGTGEEKLFFGSGTQLSVL.

CDR3 coding DNA: TGTGCCAGCAGCCCAGGACAGGGGGCCGCTCAGCCCCAGCATTTT. As protein: CASSPGQGAAQPQHF. The rearrangement links TRBV4-2 to TRBJ1-5; 11 positions agree with TRBD1. The CDR3 runs to 15 residues. From germline, CDR1 is LGHNA and CDR2 YNFKEQ. V lost 4 bases to trimming and J lost 6 bases; unmatched junction nucleotides: 5.

The chain combines TRBV18 with TRBJ1-6, with TRBD1 matching over 8 bases. Germline V gene sequence: CDR1 KGHSH, CDR2 LQKENI. The CDR3 is 14 residues long. V trimming: 3 bases; J trimming: 10 bases; junction bases outside the gene matches: 5. The CDR3 nucleotides read TGTGCCAGCTCACCTCGGACAGGGATGTCACCCCTCCACTTT. It translates to CASSPRTGMSPLHF.

This chain uses TRBV7-9 with TRBJ2-3; D might be TRBD2 (6 bases). Germline V lookup: CDR1 SEHNR, CDR2 FQNEAQ (reference sequence). This CDR3 has 17 residues. Deletions cut 0 bases from V and 0 bases from J, with 13 bases between. The CDR3 reads CASSLALRLASTDTQYF. CDR3 nucleotides: TGTGCCAGCAGCTTAGCGCTAAGGCTAGCGAGCACAGATACGCAGTATTTT.

The chain is built from TRBV29-1 and TRBJ2-1; the D gene is possibly TRBD1 (6 bases). The CDR3 contains 16 residues. V was shortened by 2 bases and J by 9 bases, with 23 bases between the two germline ends. Looked up from germline, CDR1 is SQVTM and CDR2 is ANQGSEA. The CDR3 is CSVERGLAGVNGEQFF. The DNA of the CDR3 is TGCAGCGTTGAACGCGGATTGGCAGGGGTTAATGGTGAGCAGTTCTTC.

This chain uses TRBV7-9 with TRBJ2-3; TRBD1 aligns across 7 bases. J was trimmed by 3 bases and V by 5 bases; bases with no gene match: 5. The germline gives CDR1 SEHNR, CDR2 FQNEAQ (reference sequence). This CDR3 spans 14 amino acids. The CDR3, as DNA: TGTGCCAGCAGCAAAGGACAGGTGACAGATACGCAGTATTTT. It codes for CASSKGQVTDTQYF.

The chain carries TRBV19 and TRBJ1-2, with D possibly being TRBD1 (5 bases). Germline loops: CDR1 LNHDA, CDR2 SQIVND (reference sequence). Deletions cut 6 bases from V and 5 bases from J, with 16 bases between. This CDR3 has 14 amino acids. For the CDR3, the DNA is TGTGCCAGTAGACCCACCGGGACTGTGTATGGCTACACCTTC. Protein: CASRPTGTVYGYTF.

The chain links TRBV7-2 to TRBJ1-1; D is ambiguous. The germline V and J ends were trimmed by 3 bases and 9 bases, with 11 bases remaining between them. This CDR3 contains 12 residues. Per germline, CDR1 SGHTA and CDR2 FQGNSA. The CDR3 DNA sequence: TGTGCCAGCAGCTTTTCTAACGAACAAGCTTTCTTT. Amino acids: CASSFSNEQAFF.

V usage is TRBV7-3 and J usage is TRBJ2-1; no reliable D call. This CDR3 has 11 residues. V was pared by 2 bases and J by 15 bases, with 11 bases between. CDR1 SGHTA and CDR2 FQGTGA come from the germline V gene. In DNA, the CDR3 is TGTGCCAGCAGCTTACGGGTTTCGGCGTTCTTC. It is translated as CASSLRVSAFF.

The chain is built from TRBV27 and TRBJ2-1; TRBD1 matches 9 bases. With 6 bases clipped from V and 4 bases from J, the junction kept 7 bases outside the gene matches. This CDR3 comprises 15 residues. Looked up from germline, CDR1 is MNHEY and CDR2 is SMNVEV (reference sequence). The CDR3 sequence is CASRPGTGQYNEQFF. CDR3 bases: TGTGCCAGCAGGCCCGGGACAGGGCAGTACAATGAGCAGTTCTTC.

This clone occurred once. The chain joins TRBV7-2 to TRBJ2-7; no firm D call. V was trimmed by 1 base and J by 4 bases, leaving 8 bases between them. CDR3 length: 13 residues. Germline CDR1 is SGHTA and CDR2 is FQGNSA. CDR3 amino acids: CASSLDRAYEQYF. The CDR3, as DNA: TGTGCCAGCAGCTTAGATCGGGCATACGAGCAGTACTTC.

V usage is TRBV10-3 and J usage is TRBJ2-7, with 8 bases identical to TRBD1. Unmatched junction bases numbered 9, after V lost 6 bases and J lost 5 bases. The CDR3 is made up of 14 amino acids. From germline, CDR1 is ENHRY and CDR2 SYGVKD. CDR3 DNA sequence: TGTGCCATCAGGCAGGGGGCAGTAAGCGACGAGCAGTACTTC. Residues: CAIRQGAVSDEQYF.

The chain has TRBV27 and TRBJ2-1; the D gene is possibly TRBD2 (6 bases). Germline-derived CDR1 and CDR2 are MNHEY and SMNVEV (reference sequence). This CDR3 is built from 15 residues. Trimming pared 5 bases from V and 2 bases from J, leaving 13 bases between. The CDR3 region has the DNA TGTGCCAGCAGTCGCAGCGGGCCACCCTACAATGAGCAGTTCTTC. This encodes CASSRSGPPYNEQFF.

This chain links TRBV5-8 with TRBJ2-5; D call uncertain. The CDR3 covers 13 residues. Trimming took off 2 bases at V and 3 bases at J, with 8 bases between the two ends. Germline V CDR1 and CDR2: SGHTS, YDEGEE. CDR3 sequence (DNA): TGTGCCAGCAGCTTCAAGACGGAAGAGACCCAGTACTTC. Translating gives CASSFKTEETQYF.

This chain uses TRBV9 with TRBJ1-4, with a weak D call TRBD1 (5 bases). Germline CDR1 SGDLS, CDR2 YYNGEE. Trimming stripped 4 bases from V and 10 bases from J, with 14 bases between. The CDR3 has 13 residues. CDR3 DNA: TGTGCCAGCAGCCCTAACAACGGGGGAAAACTGTTTTTT. Its protein product is CASSPNNGGKLFF.

The CDR3 DNA is TGTGCCACCAGATCGAACACTGAAGCTTTCTTT. Amino acids: CATRSNTEAFF. The V gene is TRBV24-1, the J gene TRBJ1-1; D is undetermined. The CDR3 consists of 11 residues. Per the germline V gene, CDR1 is KGHDR and CDR2 is SFDVKD. Trimming removed 7 bases from V and 1 base from J, with 3 bases in between.

The rearrangement uses TRBV5-4 and TRBJ1-2, with a possible D match to TRBD1 (5 bases). There are 15 residues in the CDR3. Germline loops: CDR1 SGHNT, CDR2 YYREEE (reference sequence). The germline V and J ends were trimmed by 5 bases and 5 bases, with 19 bases remaining between them. The CDR3 protein is CASRTDTSMPYGYTF. The CDR3 coding sequence is TGTGCCAGCAGAACGGACACCTCCATGCCTTATGGCTACACCTTC.

This chain joins TRBV11-2 and TRBJ2-7, with no clear D. V dropped 5 bases and J dropped 7 bases, with 24 bases sitting between them. The CDR3 sequence is 16 residues long. Germline CDR1 is SGHAT and CDR2 is FQNNGV. The CDR3 reads CASSPQSGSSSWEQYF. DNA of the CDR3: TGTGCCAGCAGCCCGCAATCGGGCAGTAGCTCCTGGGAGCAGTACTTC.

This chain joins TRBV28 and TRBJ1-3; D remains unclear. This CDR3 is 14 amino acids long. The germline V gene encodes CDR1 MDHEN and CDR2 SYDVKM. The germline V and J ends were trimmed by 1 base and 8 bases, with 12 bases remaining between them. CDR3 bases: TGTGCCAGCAGTTTATCCGGCAGGTCTGACACCATATATTTT. It encodes CASSLSGRSDTIYF.

The CDR3 DNA follows: TGTGCCAGCTCACCGGGACAGGGGGCCTTGAACACTGAAGCTTTCTTT. The encoded protein is CASSPGQGALNTEAFF. The chain uses TRBV18 and TRBJ1-1; TRBD1 agrees at 12 bases. V gave up 3 bases and J gave up 0 bases; unmatched junction bases: 2. The germline V gene encodes CDR1 KGHSH and CDR2 LQKENI. There are 16 residues in the CDR3.

J is TRBJ1-1 and V is TRBV7-2, with 8 bases that match TRBD1. The CDR3 runs 16 residues. CDR1 and CDR2 from the germline V gene are SGHTA and FQGNSA. The junction had 9 bases not matched to a gene; V was cut back by 2 bases and J by 4 bases. CDR3 sequence reads: CASSLYPQGATTEAFF. CDR3 nucleotides: TGTGCCAGCAGCTTATACCCCCAGGGGGCAACCACTGAAGCTTTCTTT.

The V and J genes are TRBV11-2 and TRBJ2-7, with a tentative D call TRBD2 (6 bases). The ends were cut back, 8 bases at V and 2 bases at J, with 10 bases in the middle. From germline, CDR1 is SGHAT and CDR2 FQNNGV. The CDR3 covers 12 residues. This CDR3 is CASLSGTYEQYF. The CDR3 DNA reads as TGTGCCAGCCTTAGCGGTACCTACGAGCAGTACTTC. The whole variable domain, filled in from reference TRBV11-2 and TRBJ2-7, reads EAGVAQSPRYKIIEKRQSVAFWCNPISGHATLYWYQQILGQGPKLLIQFQNNGVVDDSQLPKDRFSAERLKGVDSTLKIQPAKLEDSAVYLCASLSGTYEQYFGPGTRLTVT.

The chain links TRBV12-3 or TRBV12-4 to TRBJ2-7; tentative D call: TRBD1 (6 bases). V shed 5 bases and J shed 3 bases, with 11 bases lying between them. The CDR3 runs to 13 residues. CDR3 sequence (DNA): TGTGCCAGCAGTCCCCAGGGGATCTACGAGCAGTACTTC. It codes for CASSPQGIYEQYF.